This T cell receptor beta chain was retrieved from a study of shared clonotypes between healthy human individuals. Study outcomes and limitations: Shared clonotypes: about 4.6% naive CD4, around 3.5% naive CD8, 2% to 2.5% memory CD4, 0.4% to 0.5% memory CD8.

In germline, CDR1 is SGHTA, CDR2 FQGNSA. The V end lost 2 bases, the J end lost 5 bases, and 9 bases lay between the germline ends. There are 14 residues in the CDR3. As for this clone: Its antigen remains unidentified.

The assay was immunoSEQ multiplex PCR, and TCRdb's table has in-frame clones only and misses some. The data hold about 1.5 million clones, with around 95% observed a single time. The chain recombines TRBV7-2 with TRBJ1-4, with D unresolved. The source material was naive CD4+ T cells sorted from blood. The subset is: CD45RA+ positively selected. The sequence was obtained from a man in his thirties or forties in good health. The DNA of the CDR3 is TGTGCCAGCAGCTTATCCTCCCAGAATGAAAAACTGTTTTTT. It encodes CASSLSSQNEKLFF.